This T cell receptor beta chain derives from a study of T cell responses to AZD1222 COVID-19 vaccine. Study findings and constraints: Two AZD1222 administrations were followed by greater Spike-specific TCR breadth and depth. Clonal diversity may have been underestimated, and the donors were mostly white British, with more females than males.

Assay used: immunoSEQ multiplex PCR; TCRdb lists only in-frame clones, some missing. The sample has more than 150,000 clones; around 94% are singletons. Comments on this clone: Its antigen remains unidentified.

Germline CDR1 LNHDA, CDR2 SQIVND (reference sequence). With 5 bases clipped from V and 4 bases from J, the junction kept 7 bases outside the gene matches. The CDR3 sequence is 14 residues long. The sample consisted of peripheral blood, taken 28 days after the second AZD1222 dose. The TCR sequence derives from an adult who received the AZD1222 COVID-19 vaccine. The genes are TRBV19 and TRBJ2-7, with 8 positions matching TRBD2. CDR3 DNA: TGTGCCAGTAGTTCAGGACTAGCTACGTACGAGCAGTACTTC. As protein: CASSSGLATYEQYF.